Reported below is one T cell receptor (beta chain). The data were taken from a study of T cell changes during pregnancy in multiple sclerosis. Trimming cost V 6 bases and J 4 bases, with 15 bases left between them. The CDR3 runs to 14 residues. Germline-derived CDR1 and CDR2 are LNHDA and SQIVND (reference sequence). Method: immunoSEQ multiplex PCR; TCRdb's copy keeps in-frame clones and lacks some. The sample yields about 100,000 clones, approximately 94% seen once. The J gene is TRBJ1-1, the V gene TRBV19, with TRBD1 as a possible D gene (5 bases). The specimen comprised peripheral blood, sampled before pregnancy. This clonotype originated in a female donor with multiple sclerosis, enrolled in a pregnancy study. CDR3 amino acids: CASRTLQVGTEAFF. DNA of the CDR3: TGTGCCAGTAGGACCCTACAGGTCGGCACTGAAGCTTTCTTT.